These 26 T cell receptor beta chains came from one sample sequenced in a study of cytomegalovirus exposure and HLA in healthy donors. This PCR relied on a set of 60 Vbeta primers and 13 Jbeta primers. The data were produced by immunoSEQ multiplex PCR, yet TCRdb's version contains in-frame clones alone and is incomplete. The sample has over 150,000 clones; more than 65% are singletons. Sequencing was done on a sample of PBMCs. The origin of the receptors is a girl aged 2-10 years in good health and CMV-seropositive.

The chain is built from TRBV5-4 and TRBJ2-1; 7 bases are shared with TRBD2. V lost 6 bases to trimming and J lost 4 bases; unmatched junction nucleotides: 13. This CDR3 spans 16 amino acids. CDR1 SGHNT and CDR2 YYREEE come from the germline V gene (reference sequence). The CDR3 region is CASNQVPRGIYNEQFF. CDR3 nucleotides: TGTGCCAGCAACCAAGTCCCGCGGGGGATTTACAATGAGCAGTTCTTC.

This chain uses TRBV6-1 with TRBJ2-6, with D unresolved. The CDR3 totals 17 residues. V lost 3 bases, J lost 0 bases, and 12 bases lay in between. CDR1 MNHNS and CDR2 SASEGT come from the germline V gene. CDR3 DNA sequence: TGTGCCAGCAGTGAGGGCCAGTTCAGCTCTGGGGCCAACGTCCTGACTTTC. It specifies CASSEGQFSSGANVLTF.

This chain connects TRBV30 to TRBJ2-5; the D gene is possibly TRBD2 (6 bases). Germline-derived CDR1 and CDR2 are GTSNPN and SVGIG (reference sequence). The V gene lost 2 bases and the J gene lost 5 bases, with 12 bases spanning the gap. The CDR3 covers 13 residues. CDR3 protein: CAWSLGGVETQYF. The CDR3 DNA is TGTGCCTGGAGTCTCGGCGGGGTGGAGACCCAGTACTTC.

Worth noting for this clone: A junction boundary mismatches the germline segment, possibly from a read error. The rearrangement links TRBV18 to TRBJ2-1; maybe TRBD1 (6 bases). Per germline, CDR1 KGHSH and CDR2 LQKENI. The CDR3 covers 12 residues. CDR3 nucleotide sequence: TGTGCCAGCTCATCCAAGGGGGACATTCGGCTCTTC. It specifies CASSSKGDIRLF.

The chain couples TRBV28 to TRBJ2-7, with unresolved D. CDR1 is MDHEN, CDR2 SYDVKM, per germline. This CDR3 spans 16 amino acids. Trimming took 6 bases from V and 0 from J, leaving 18 bases between them. CDR3 coding DNA: TGTGCCAGCAGCAAGCCTACCCGTCCGTCCTCCTACGAGCAGTACTTC. Protein: CASSKPTRPSSYEQYF.

The V call is TRBV28, the J call TRBJ2-1; tentative D call: TRBD2 (5 bases). Germline CDR1 and CDR2: MDHEN and SYDVKM. The V end lost 5 bases, the J end lost 8 bases, and 31 bases lay between the germline ends. The CDR3 has 19 amino acids. Here the CDR3 reads CASSLKLPLLEVMRDEQFF. The DNA of the CDR3 is TGTGCCAGCAGTCTGAAGCTACCTTTACTAGAGGTGATGAGAGATGAGCAGTTCTTC.

A few counts support this clone. The J gene is TRBJ2-1, the V gene TRBV2, with 15 bases fitting TRBD2. The germline V gene has CDR1 SNHLY and CDR2 FYNNEI. The CDR3 sequence is 16 residues long. J lost 6 bases, V lost 4 bases, and 4 bases had no gene match. The CDR3 region is CASSGTSGRASNEQFF. The CDR3 DNA follows: TGTGCCAGCAGTGGGACTAGCGGGAGGGCTAGCAATGAGCAGTTCTTC. Full variable domain (outside the CDR3, taken from reference TRBV2 and TRBJ2-1): EPEVTQTPSHQVTQMGQEVILRCVPISNHLYFYWYRQILGQKVEFLVSFYNNEISEKSEIFDDQFSVERPDGSNFTLKIRSTKLEDSAMYFCASSGTSGRASNEQFFGPGTRLTVL.

This chain connects TRBV13 to TRBJ2-1; 9 bases are shared with TRBD2. The CDR3 has 15 amino acids. Germline values: CDR1 PRHDT, CDR2 FYEKMQ (reference sequence). The ends lost 5 bases at V and 5 bases at J; junction bases unmatched: 7. The CDR3: CASSENSGSNNEQFF. For the CDR3, the DNA is TGTGCCAGCAGCGAAAATAGCGGGAGTAACAATGAGCAGTTCTTC.

V and J are TRBV15 and TRBJ2-1; D may be TRBD2 (6 bases). This CDR3 is built from 16 residues. The V gene's germline CDR1 is LNHNV and CDR2 YYDKDF (reference sequence). The V end was cut by 0 bases, the J end by 0 bases, with 9 bases between. CDR3 bases: TGTGCCACCAGCAGAGAGGCGGGGACCTCCTACAATGAGCAGTTCTTC. Its protein is CATSREAGTSYNEQFF.

As to this clone: Other DNA sequences of this sample code for an identical CDR3. V usage is TRBV19 and J usage is TRBJ1-1; D not certain. The V end lost 1 base, the J end lost 2 bases, and 8 bases lay between the germline ends. Germline V lookup: CDR1 LNHDA, CDR2 SQIVND (reference sequence). The CDR3 has 14 residues. CDR3 loop: CASSIVAGNTEAFF. In DNA form, the CDR3 reads TGTGCCAGTAGTATAGTTGCAGGAAACACTGAAGCTTTCTTT.

This clone was detected only once. The DNA for the CDR3 is TGTGCCAGCAGCGCCCGACAGTACATGAACACTGAAGCTTTCTTT. This sequence encodes CASSARQYMNTEAFF. The chain joins TRBV7-9 to TRBJ1-1; D possibly corresponds to TRBD1 (5 bases). Germline-derived CDR1 and CDR2 are SEHNR and FQNEAQ (reference sequence). Trimming pared 5 bases from V and 0 bases from J, leaving 13 bases between. The CDR3 runs to 15 residues.

This clone has only one observation. V gene TRBV28 combines with J gene TRBJ2-7; 10 bases are a match to TRBD2. V dropped 2 bases and J dropped 5; count of bases not matched to a gene: 3. The CDR3 covers 14 residues. CDR1 is MDHEN and CDR2 is SYDVKM in the germline V gene. The CDR3 protein is CASSLSSGRNEQYF. The CDR3 nucleotides are TGTGCCAGCAGTTTAAGTAGCGGGAGGAACGAGCAGTACTTC.

The CDR3 DNA is TGTGCCTGGAGTTTTGGGGGAGGGCATCACACCGGGGAGCTGTTTTTT. This codes for CAWSFGGGHHTGELFF. V gene TRBV30 combines with J gene TRBJ2-2; 7 nucleotides line up with TRBD2. J lost 3 bases, V lost 2 bases, and 9 bases had no gene match. CDR3 size: 16 residues. Germline loops: CDR1 GTSNPN, CDR2 SVGIG (reference sequence).

The rearrangement uses TRBV7-8 and TRBJ1-5; D is perhaps TRBD1 (6 bases). The CDR3 is made up of 18 amino acids. Between the trimmed V and J ends, which lost 5 bases and 1 base, there was a span of 21 bases. CDR1 SGHVS and CDR2 FQNEAQ come from the germline V gene. The CDR3 region has the DNA TGTGCCAGCAGCCAAGCCGAGACAGGCGTCATGAGCAATCAGCCCCAGCATTTT. This translates into CASSQAETGVMSNQPQHF. The variable domain in full, with the rest retrieved from reference TRBV7-8 and TRBJ1-5, is GAGVSQSPRYKVAKRGQDVALRCDPISGHVSLFWYQQALGQGPEFLTYFQNEAQLDKSGLPSDRFFAERPEGSVSTLKIQRTQQEDSAVYLCASSQAETGVMSNQPQHFGDGTRLSIL.

The V gene is TRBV19, the J gene TRBJ2-3; D is unresolved. V was pared by 6 bases and J by 5 bases, with 9 bases between. CDR3 length: 12 amino acids. Germline loops: CDR1 LNHDA, CDR2 SQIVND (reference sequence). For the CDR3, the DNA is TGTGCCAGTAGACAAAGTGGAGATACGCAGTATTTT. Its translation: CASRQSGDTQYF.

This sequence joins TRBV9 and TRBJ1-1; TRBD1 matches at 9 bases. Germline CDR1 reads SGDLS; CDR2 reads YYNGEE. V dropped 0 bases and J dropped 1; count of bases not matched to a gene: 1. This CDR3 spans 15 amino acids. The CDR3 here is CASSVGGQGNTEAFF. CDR3 sequence (DNA): TGTGCCAGCAGCGTAGGGGGACAGGGGAACACTGAAGCTTTCTTT.

V is TRBV10-2 and J is TRBJ1-3, with D maybe TRBD1 (5 bases). Trimming pared 6 bases from V and 4 bases from J, leaving 10 bases between. Germline-derived CDR1 and CDR2 are WSHSY and SAAADI. This CDR3 comprises 13 residues. CDR3 sequence (DNA): TGCGCCAGCAGAAGGGACTTGGGAAACACCATATATTTT. This codes for CASRRDLGNTIYF.

J is TRBJ1-3 and V is TRBV6-1, with D perhaps matching TRBD1 (5 bases). This CDR3 has 13 residues. Germline V CDR1 and CDR2: MNHNS, SASEGT. Trimming took 6 bases from V and 4 from J, leaving 10 bases between them. The CDR3 DNA reads TGTGCCAGCAGGCAGGGAGGGGGAAACACCATATATTTT. It yields the protein CASRQGGGNTIYF.

V gene TRBV9 combines with J gene TRBJ2-1; 9 nucleotides line up with TRBD2. The CDR3 contains 16 residues. Germline lookup yields CDR1 SGDLS and CDR2 YYNGEE. Losses at the gene ends were 3 bases for V and 4 bases for J; bases not matched to a gene: 8. The CDR3 DNA reads TGTGCCAGCAGCGGGCGAGCGGGAGGAGTGTACAATGAGCAGTTCTTC. It translates to CASSGRAGGVYNEQFF.

V is TRBV9 and J is TRBJ2-3, with 8 bases aligning to TRBD1. This CDR3 has 14 amino acids. Germline V gene sequence: CDR1 SGDLS, CDR2 YYNGEE. V gave up 3 bases and J gave up 3 bases; unmatched junction bases: 3. The CDR3 loop reads CASSARQGTDTQYF. The CDR3 coding sequence is TGTGCCAGCAGCGCCCGACAGGGGACAGATACGCAGTATTTT.

The genes are TRBV7-9 and TRBJ2-1; TRBD1 agrees at 8 bases. Germline V gives CDR1 SEHNR, CDR2 FQNEAQ (reference sequence). The CDR3 sequence is 15 residues long. The junction had 5 bases not matched to a gene; V was cut back by 1 base and J by 6 bases. The CDR3 sequence is CASSLVWTGINEQFF. The DNA of the CDR3 is TGTGCCAGCAGCTTAGTTTGGACAGGGATCAATGAGCAGTTCTTC.

The sample holds a few counts of this clone. CDR3 coding DNA: TGTGCCATCAGTTTCGACCGGAGCTCTGGAAACACCATATATTTT. It encodes CAISFDRSSGNTIYF. This chain connects TRBV10-3 to TRBJ1-3; D call uncertain. CDR1 and CDR2 from the germline V gene are ENHRY and SYGVKD. The CDR3 runs to 15 residues. V lost 5 bases, J lost 0 bases, and 11 bases lay in between.

V and J are TRBV12-5 and TRBJ2-1; 10 nucleotides align to TRBD2. The junction had 8 bases not matched to a gene; V was cut back by 7 bases and J by 5 bases. CDR3 length: 15 residues. From germline, CDR1 is LGHNT and CDR2 FRNRAP. CDR3: CASVRAGGADNEQFF. In DNA, the CDR3 is TGTGCTAGTGTTAGAGCGGGGGGGGCGGACAATGAGCAGTTCTTC.

V gene TRBV5-4 combines with J gene TRBJ2-7, with 9 bases identical to TRBD1. CDR1 is SGHNT, CDR2 YYREEE, per germline (reference sequence). The CDR3 loop spans 17 amino acids. The ends lost 5 bases at V and 0 bases at J; junction bases unmatched: 12. The CDR3 reads CASRRGGTGSVSYEQYF. DNA of the CDR3: TGTGCCAGCAGACGTGGAGGGACAGGGAGTGTCTCCTACGAGCAGTACTTC.

This clone was observed once. The chain employs TRBV7-8 and TRBJ2-7; 9 positions match TRBD1. Germline lookup yields CDR1 SGHVS and CDR2 FQNEAQ. Trimming took 4 bases from V and 3 from J; bases not matched to a gene: 7. The CDR3 spans 15 residues. In nucleotides, the CDR3 is TGTGCCAGCAGCTCGATGCGACAGGGGGGCTACGAGCAGTACTTC. Translation gives CASSSMRQGGYEQYF.

This rearrangement joins TRBV28 to TRBJ2-7; 14 bases map to TRBD2. With 9 bases clipped from V and 3 bases from J, the junction kept 10 bases outside the gene matches. Germline-derived CDR1 and CDR2 are MDHEN and SYDVKM. The CDR3 spans 16 residues. CDR3 coding DNA: TGTGCCAGTCACAAAGAGGGGACTAGCGGGAGCTACGAGCAGTACTTC. It encodes CASHKEGTSGSYEQYF.